The T cell receptor (beta chain) under discussion was sequenced for a study of blood T cell repertoires in COVID-19. Across the whole study: The cDNA or gDNA used as material had been derived from T cells, B-cell-depleted T cells, or PBMCs.

Source study methods: Amplification from reference gene primers served as the basis for estimated nucleated cell counts. Profiling relied on immunoSEQ multiplex PCR, and the TCRdb table lists in-frame clones only, not all of them. V, J and clone size derive from that table, while D and trimming were established from the DNA sequence. The sample consists of approximately 250,000 clones, approximately 88% of them appearing once. V lost 0 bases, J lost 0 bases, and 15 bases lay in between. This CDR3 region has 18 residues. Germline assignment: CDR1 GTSNPN and CDR2 SVGIG (reference sequence). The V call is TRBV30, the J call TRBJ1-6, with D perhaps matching TRBD1 (6 bases). Material for sequencing was PBMCs or T cells enriched from blood (not recorded which). This TCR derives from a woman aged 40 to 50 with acute COVID-19. CDR3 region: CAWSVSGAFFSYNSPLHF. The CDR3 DNA reads TGTGCCTGGAGTGTCTCAGGGGCCTTTTTCTCCTATAATTCACCCCTCCACTTT.